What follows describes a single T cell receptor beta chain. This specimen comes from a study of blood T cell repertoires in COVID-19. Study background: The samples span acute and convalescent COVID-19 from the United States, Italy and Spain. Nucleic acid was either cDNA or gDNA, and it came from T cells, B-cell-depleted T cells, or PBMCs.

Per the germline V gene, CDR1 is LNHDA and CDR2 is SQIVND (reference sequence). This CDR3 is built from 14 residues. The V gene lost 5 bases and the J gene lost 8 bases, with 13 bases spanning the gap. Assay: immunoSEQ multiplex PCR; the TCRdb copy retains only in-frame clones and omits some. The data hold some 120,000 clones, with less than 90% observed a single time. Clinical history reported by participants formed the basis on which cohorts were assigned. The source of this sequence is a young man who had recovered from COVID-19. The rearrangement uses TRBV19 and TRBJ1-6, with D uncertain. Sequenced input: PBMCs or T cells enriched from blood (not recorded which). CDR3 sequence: CASSPRELDSPLHF. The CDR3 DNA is TGTGCCAGTAGTCCGAGGGAGCTGGATTCACCCCTCCACTTT.